The 8 T cell receptor beta chains in this list originate from one sample, sequenced in a study of regulatory T cells in long-lasting Graves disease. Specified time point: newly diagnosed GD, antithyroid drugs for less than 3 months. The authors made the TCR library using RNA they extracted from PBMCs. Building of the TCR beta libraries involved iRepertoire HTBI primers and Arm-PCR of CDR3 regions. Via MiXCR, TCRdb re-called the multiplex PCR reads, giving one row per CDR3 protein. This sample has 350,000 to 500,000 distinct CDR3 sequences, with approximately 16% found just once. This sample was shared with a second study, whose subject was T cells in Graves' hyperthyroidism and ophthalmopathy.

The sample in question was peripheral blood mononuclear cells (PBMCs), obtained at new diagnosis, from a patient treated with antithyroid drugs. These receptors all come from a woman aged 25 to 39 with Graves disease.

There are a few counts of this clonotype. The V gene is TRBV27, the J gene TRBJ2-1, with a tentative D call TRBD2 (5 bases). Germline V gene data show CDR1 as MNHEY and CDR2 as SMNVEV (reference sequence). V was pared by 8 bases and J by 9 bases, with 5 bases between. The CDR3 is 9 amino acids. This CDR3 reads CASGSEQFF. The CDR3 DNA is TGTGCCAGCGGGAGTGAGCAGTTCTTC.

This clonotype was seen at least ten times. The chain is built from TRBV6-5 and TRBJ2-2, with a weak D call TRBD2 (6 bases). The V and J ends lost 0 bases and 0 bases respectively, with 23 bases between them. The germline CDR1 and CDR2 sequences are MNHEY and SVGAGI. CDR3 length: 21 residues. The CDR3 DNA is TGTGCCAGCAGTTACTCGATCACCCTCGCGGGGTGGAGTGCGAACACCGGGGAGCTGTTTTTT. Protein product: CASSYSITLAGWSANTGELFF.

Many counts were recorded for this clonotype. The chain is built from TRBV7-6 and TRBJ2-3, with 12 positions matching TRBD2. The germline V gene has CDR1 SGHVS and CDR2 FNYEAQ. J was trimmed by 3 bases and V by 5 bases; bases with no gene match: 9. This CDR3 spans 17 amino acids. CDR3 sequence (DNA): TGTGCCAGCAGCCCATCTAGCGGGAGGGCTTATACAGATACGCAGTATTTT. It encodes CASSPSSGRAYTDTQYF.

CDR3 nucleotide sequence: TGTGCCAGCAGTTACCCCGGAGGGCGCGGTCAGCCCCAGCATTTT. It is translated as CASSYPGGRGQPQHF. The chain has TRBV6-5 and TRBJ1-5, with D unresolved. This CDR3 has 15 residues. Per the germline V gene, CDR1 is MNHEY and CDR2 is SVGAGI. Trimming pared 2 bases from V and 6 bases from J, leaving 14 bases between.

This clonotype was seen only a few times. The chain uses TRBV7-6 and TRBJ2-1; 13 bases are a match to TRBD2. This CDR3 contains 17 residues. The V gene end was trimmed by 5 bases and the J gene end by 5 bases; junction bases not matched to a gene: 9. Germline V gives CDR1 SGHVS, CDR2 FNYEAQ. The DNA of the CDR3 is TGTGCCAGCAGCACTCAATCGGGACTAGCGGGAAACAATGAGCAGTTCTTC. This gives the protein CASSTQSGLAGNNEQFF.

This chain joins TRBV19 and TRBJ1-4; possibly TRBD1 for D (5 bases). This CDR3 has 14 amino acids. V was clipped by 3 bases and J by 5 bases, with 10 bases between them. CDR1 LNHDA and CDR2 SQIVND come from the germline V gene (reference sequence). Written as DNA, the CDR3 is TGTGCCAGTAGTATGTTCTGGGGGAATGAAAAACTGTTTTTT. Residues: CASSMFWGNEKLFF.

This clonotype was observed many times. DNA for the CDR3: TGTGCCAGCAGTGGGAACCACTACGAGCAGTACTTC. It codes for CASSGNHYEQYF. The chain has TRBV2 and TRBJ2-7, with D unclear. Germline-derived CDR1 and CDR2 are SNHLY and FYNNEI. The V and J ends lost 4 bases and 3 bases respectively, with 7 bases between them. This CDR3 comprises 12 residues.

This clonotype was counted many times. The chain combines TRBV28 with TRBJ2-1, with unresolved D. Trimming took 7 bases from V and 3 from J, leaving 10 bases between them. The germline V gene has CDR1 MDHEN and CDR2 SYDVKM. This CDR3 spans 13 amino acids. The CDR3 region is CASTALGYNEQFF. The CDR3 bases are TGTGCCAGCACAGCCTTAGGCTACAATGAGCAGTTCTTC.